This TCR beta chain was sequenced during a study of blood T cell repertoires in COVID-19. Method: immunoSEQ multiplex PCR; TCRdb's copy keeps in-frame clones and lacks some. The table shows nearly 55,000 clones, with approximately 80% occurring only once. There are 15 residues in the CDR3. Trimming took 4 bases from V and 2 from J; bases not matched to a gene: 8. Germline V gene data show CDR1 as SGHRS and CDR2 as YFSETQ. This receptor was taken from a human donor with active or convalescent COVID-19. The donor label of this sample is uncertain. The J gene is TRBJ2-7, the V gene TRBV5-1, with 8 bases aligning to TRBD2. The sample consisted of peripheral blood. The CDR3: CASSRLLAEAYEQYF. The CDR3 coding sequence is TGCGCCAGCAGCCGCCTACTAGCGGAGGCCTACGAGCAGTACTTC.